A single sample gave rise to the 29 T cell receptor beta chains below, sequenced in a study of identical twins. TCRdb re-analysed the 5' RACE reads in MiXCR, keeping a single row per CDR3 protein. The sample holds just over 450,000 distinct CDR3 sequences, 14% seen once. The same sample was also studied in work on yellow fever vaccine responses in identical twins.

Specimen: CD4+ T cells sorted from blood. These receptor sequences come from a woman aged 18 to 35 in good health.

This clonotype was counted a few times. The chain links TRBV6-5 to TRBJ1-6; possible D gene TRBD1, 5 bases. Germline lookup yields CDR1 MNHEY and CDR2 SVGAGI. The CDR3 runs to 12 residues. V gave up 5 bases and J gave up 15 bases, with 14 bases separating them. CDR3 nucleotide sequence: TGTGCCAGCAGTGGGGACTCCAACAACCTCCACTTT. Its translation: CASSGDSNNLHF.

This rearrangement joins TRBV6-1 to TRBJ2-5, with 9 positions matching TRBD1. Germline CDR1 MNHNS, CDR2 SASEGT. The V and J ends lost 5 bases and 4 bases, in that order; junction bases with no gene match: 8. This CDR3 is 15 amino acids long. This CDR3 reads CASSLTGGGSETQYF. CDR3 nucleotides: TGTGCCAGCAGTCTTACAGGGGGCGGTTCAGAGACCCAGTACTTC.

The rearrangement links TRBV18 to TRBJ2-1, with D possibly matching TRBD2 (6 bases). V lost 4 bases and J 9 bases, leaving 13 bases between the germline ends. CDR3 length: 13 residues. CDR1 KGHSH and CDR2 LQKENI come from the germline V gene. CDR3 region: CASSRATGGEQFF. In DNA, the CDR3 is TGTGCCAGCTCACGCGCCACCGGGGGTGAGCAGTTCTTC.

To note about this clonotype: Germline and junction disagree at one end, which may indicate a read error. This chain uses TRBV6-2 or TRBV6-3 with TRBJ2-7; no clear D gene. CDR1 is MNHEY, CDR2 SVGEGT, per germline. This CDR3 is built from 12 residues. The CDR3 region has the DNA TGTACCAGCAGTTACTCGCTTTACGAGCAGTACTTC. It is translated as CTSSYSLYEQYF.

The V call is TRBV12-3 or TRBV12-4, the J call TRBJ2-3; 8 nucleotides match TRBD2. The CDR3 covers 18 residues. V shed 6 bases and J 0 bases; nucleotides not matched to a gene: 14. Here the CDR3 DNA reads TGTGCCAGCAGCCCCCTGCCCGGGGGGGGGCTCAGCACAGATACGCAGTATTTT. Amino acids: CASSPLPGGGLSTDTQYF.

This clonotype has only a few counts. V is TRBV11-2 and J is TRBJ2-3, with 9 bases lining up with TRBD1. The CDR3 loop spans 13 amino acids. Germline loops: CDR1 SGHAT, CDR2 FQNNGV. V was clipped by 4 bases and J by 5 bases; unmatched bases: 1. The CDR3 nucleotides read TGTGCCAGCAGCTGGGACAGGGTAGATACGCAGTATTTT. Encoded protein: CASSWDRVDTQYF.

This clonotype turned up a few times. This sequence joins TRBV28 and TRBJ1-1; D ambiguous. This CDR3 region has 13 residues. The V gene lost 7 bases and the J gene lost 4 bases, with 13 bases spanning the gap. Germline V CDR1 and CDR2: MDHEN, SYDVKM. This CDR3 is CASIGGSSTEAFF. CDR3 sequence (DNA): TGTGCCAGCATAGGCGGATCGAGCACTGAAGCTTTCTTT. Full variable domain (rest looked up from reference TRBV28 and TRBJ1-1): DVKVTQSSRYLVKRTGEKVFLECVQDMDHENMFWYRQDPGLGLRLIYFSYDVKMKEKGDIPEGYSVSREKKERFSLILESASTNQTSMYLCASIGGSSTEAFFGQGTRLTVV.

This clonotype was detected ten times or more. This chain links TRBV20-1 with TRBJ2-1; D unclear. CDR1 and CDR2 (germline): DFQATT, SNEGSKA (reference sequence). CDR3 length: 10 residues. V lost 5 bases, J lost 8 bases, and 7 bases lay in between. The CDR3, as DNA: TGCAGTGCTGTTAGGGATGAGCAGTTCTTC. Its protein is CSAVRDEQFF.

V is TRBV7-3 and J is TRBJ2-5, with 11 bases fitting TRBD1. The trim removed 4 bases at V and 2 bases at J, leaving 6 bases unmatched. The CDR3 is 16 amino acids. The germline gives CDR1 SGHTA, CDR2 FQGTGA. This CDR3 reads CASSSGQGVRQETQYF. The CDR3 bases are TGTGCCAGCAGCTCGGGACAGGGGGTACGGCAAGAGACCCAGTACTTC.

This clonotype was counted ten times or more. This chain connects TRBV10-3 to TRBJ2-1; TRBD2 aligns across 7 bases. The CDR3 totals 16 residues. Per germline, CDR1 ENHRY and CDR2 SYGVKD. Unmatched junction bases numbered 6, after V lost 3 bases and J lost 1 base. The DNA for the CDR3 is TGTGCCATCAGTGATACCGGGACTACTTCCTACAATGAGCAGTTCTTC. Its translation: CAISDTGTTSYNEQFF.

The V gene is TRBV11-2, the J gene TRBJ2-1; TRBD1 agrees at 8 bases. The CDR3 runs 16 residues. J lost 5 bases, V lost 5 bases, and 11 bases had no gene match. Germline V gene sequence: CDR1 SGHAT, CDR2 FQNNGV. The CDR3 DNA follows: TGTGCCAGCAGCCTAATGGGCGGGACAGGCGACAATGAGCAGTTCTTC. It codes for CASSLMGGTGDNEQFF. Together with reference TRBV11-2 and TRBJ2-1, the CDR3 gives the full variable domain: EAGVAQSPRYKIIEKRQSVAFWCNPISGHATLYWYQQILGQGPKLLIQFQNNGVVDDSQLPKDRFSAERLKGVDSTLKIQPAKLEDSAVYLCASSLMGGTGDNEQFFGPGTRLTVL.

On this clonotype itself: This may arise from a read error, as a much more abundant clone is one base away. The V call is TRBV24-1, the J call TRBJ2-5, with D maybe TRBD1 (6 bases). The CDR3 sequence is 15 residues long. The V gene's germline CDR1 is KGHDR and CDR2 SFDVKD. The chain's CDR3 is CATSDLRTGQGTQYF. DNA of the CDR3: TGTGCCACCAGTGACCTCAGGACGGGACAAGGGACCCAGTACTTC.

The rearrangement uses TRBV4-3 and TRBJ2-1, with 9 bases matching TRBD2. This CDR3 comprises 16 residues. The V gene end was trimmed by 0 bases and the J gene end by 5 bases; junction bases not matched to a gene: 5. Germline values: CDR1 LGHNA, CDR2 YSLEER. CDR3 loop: CASSQDIAGAHNEQFF. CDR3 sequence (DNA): TGCGCCAGCAGCCAAGATATAGCGGGAGCACACAATGAGCAGTTCTTC.

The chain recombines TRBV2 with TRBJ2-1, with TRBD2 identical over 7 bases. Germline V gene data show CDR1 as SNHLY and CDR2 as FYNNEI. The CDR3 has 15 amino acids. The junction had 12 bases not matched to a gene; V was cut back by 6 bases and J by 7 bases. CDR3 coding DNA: TGTGCCAGCAGCAACGGTGGGCGGGAGTCGAATGAGCAGTTCTTC. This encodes CASSNGGRESNEQFF.

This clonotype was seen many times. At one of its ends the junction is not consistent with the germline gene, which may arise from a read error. CDR3: CASSLPGGNEQFF. In DNA, the CDR3 is TGTGCTAGCAGCCTCCCGGGTGGGAATGAGCAGTTCTTC. This chain joins TRBV7-7 and TRBJ2-1; D is uncertain. The CDR3 sequence is 13 residues long. The V gene's germline CDR1 is SSHAT and CDR2 FNYEAQ (reference sequence).

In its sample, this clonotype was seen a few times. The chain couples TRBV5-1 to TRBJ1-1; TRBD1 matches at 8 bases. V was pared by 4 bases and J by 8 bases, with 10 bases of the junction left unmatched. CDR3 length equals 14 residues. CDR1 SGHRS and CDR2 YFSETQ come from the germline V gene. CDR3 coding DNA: TGCGCCAGCAGCCCTGGACAGGGACGAAGGGAAGCTTTCTTT. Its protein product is CASSPGQGRREAFF.

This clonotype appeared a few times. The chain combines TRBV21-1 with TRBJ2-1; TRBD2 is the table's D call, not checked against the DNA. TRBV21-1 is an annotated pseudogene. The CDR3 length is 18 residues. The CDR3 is CASSKTLVGTPGYNEQFF. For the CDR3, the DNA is TGTGCCAGCAGCAAAACCCTTGTTGGCACTCCCGGCTACAATGAGCAGTTCTTC.

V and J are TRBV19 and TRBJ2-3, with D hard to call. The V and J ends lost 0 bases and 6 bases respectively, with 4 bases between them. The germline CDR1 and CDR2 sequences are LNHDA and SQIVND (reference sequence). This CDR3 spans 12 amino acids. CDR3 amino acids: CASSIDKDTQYF. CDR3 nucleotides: TGTGCCAGTAGTATAGACAAGGATACGCAGTATTTT.

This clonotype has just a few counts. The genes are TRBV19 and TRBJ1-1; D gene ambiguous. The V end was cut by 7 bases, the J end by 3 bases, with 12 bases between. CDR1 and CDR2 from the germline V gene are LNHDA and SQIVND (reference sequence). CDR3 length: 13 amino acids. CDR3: CASTPTGYTEAFF. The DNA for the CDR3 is TGTGCCAGTACCCCCACGGGATACACTGAAGCTTTCTTT.

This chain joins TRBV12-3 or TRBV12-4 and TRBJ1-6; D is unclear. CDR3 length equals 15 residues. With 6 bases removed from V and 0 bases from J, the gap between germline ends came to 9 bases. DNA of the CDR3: TGTGCCAGCAGCGCTAAGAGCTCCTATAATTCACCCCTCCACTTT. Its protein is CASSAKSSYNSPLHF.

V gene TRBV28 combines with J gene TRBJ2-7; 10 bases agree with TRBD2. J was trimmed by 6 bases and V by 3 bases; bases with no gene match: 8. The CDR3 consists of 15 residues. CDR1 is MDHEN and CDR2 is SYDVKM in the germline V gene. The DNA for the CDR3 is TGTGCCAGCAGTTTCCAACTAGCGGGACCGGCCGAGCAGTACTTC. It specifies CASSFQLAGPAEQYF.

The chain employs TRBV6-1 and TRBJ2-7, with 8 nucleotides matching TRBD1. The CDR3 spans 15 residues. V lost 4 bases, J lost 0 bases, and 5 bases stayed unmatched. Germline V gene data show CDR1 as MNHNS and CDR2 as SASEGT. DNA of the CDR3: TGTGCCAGCAGTGTCGGGGACAGGTCCTCCTACGAGCAGTACTTC. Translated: CASSVGDRSSYEQYF.

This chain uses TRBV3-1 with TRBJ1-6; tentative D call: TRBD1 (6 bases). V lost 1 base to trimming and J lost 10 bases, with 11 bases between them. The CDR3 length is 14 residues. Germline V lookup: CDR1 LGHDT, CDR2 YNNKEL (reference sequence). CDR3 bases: TGTGCCAGCAGCCAAGCACAGGGTAAGTCACCCCTCCACTTT. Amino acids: CASSQAQGKSPLHF.

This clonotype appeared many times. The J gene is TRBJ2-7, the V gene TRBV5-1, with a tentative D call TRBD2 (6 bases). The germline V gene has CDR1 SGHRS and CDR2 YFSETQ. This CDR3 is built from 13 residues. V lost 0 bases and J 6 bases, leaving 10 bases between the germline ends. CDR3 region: CASSLAVGGEQYF. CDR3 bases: TGCGCCAGCAGCTTGGCCGTCGGGGGCGAGCAGTACTTC.

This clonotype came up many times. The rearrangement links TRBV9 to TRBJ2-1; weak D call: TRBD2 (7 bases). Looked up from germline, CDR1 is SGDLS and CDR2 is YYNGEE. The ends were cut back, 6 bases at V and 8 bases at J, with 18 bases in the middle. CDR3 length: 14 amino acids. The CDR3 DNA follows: TGTGCCAGCAACGCCCACCCGGGGGGCGATGAGCAGTTCTTC. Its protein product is CASNAHPGGDEQFF.

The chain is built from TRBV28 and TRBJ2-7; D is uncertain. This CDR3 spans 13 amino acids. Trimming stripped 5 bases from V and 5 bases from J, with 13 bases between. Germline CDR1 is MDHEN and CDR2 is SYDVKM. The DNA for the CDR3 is TGTGCCAGCAGTCCCCCCGTGGTCGACGAGCAGTACTTC. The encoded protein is CASSPPVVDEQYF.

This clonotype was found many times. The CDR3 DNA reads TGCGCCAGCAAGACAGAGTACCAAGAGACCCAGTACTTC. Protein: CASKTEYQETQYF. This rearrangement joins TRBV5-1 to TRBJ2-5; tentatively, D is TRBD1 (5 bases). Trimming removed 6 bases from V and 0 bases from J, with 9 bases in between. The germline CDR1 and CDR2 sequences are SGHRS and YFSETQ. This CDR3 comprises 13 residues. The full variable domain, rest sourced from reference TRBV5-1 and TRBJ2-5, is KAGVTQTPRYLIKTRGQQVTLSCSPISGHRSVSWYQQTPGQGLQFLFEYFSETQRNKGNFPGRFSGRQFSNSRSEMNVSTLELGDSALYLCASKTEYQETQYFGPGTRLLVL.

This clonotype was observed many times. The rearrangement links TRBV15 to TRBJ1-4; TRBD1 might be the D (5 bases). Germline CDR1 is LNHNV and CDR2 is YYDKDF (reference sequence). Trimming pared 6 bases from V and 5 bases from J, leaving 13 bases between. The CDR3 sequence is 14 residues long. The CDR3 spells CATSTGTVNEKLFF. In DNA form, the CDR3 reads TGTGCCACCAGTACCGGGACGGTGAATGAAAAACTGTTTTTT.

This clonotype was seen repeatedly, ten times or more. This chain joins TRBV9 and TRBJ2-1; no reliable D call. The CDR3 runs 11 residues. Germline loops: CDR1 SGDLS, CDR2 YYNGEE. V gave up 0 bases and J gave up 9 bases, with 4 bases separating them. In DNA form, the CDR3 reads TGTGCCAGCAGCGTAGGGAGTGAGCAGTTCTTC. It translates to CASSVGSEQFF.